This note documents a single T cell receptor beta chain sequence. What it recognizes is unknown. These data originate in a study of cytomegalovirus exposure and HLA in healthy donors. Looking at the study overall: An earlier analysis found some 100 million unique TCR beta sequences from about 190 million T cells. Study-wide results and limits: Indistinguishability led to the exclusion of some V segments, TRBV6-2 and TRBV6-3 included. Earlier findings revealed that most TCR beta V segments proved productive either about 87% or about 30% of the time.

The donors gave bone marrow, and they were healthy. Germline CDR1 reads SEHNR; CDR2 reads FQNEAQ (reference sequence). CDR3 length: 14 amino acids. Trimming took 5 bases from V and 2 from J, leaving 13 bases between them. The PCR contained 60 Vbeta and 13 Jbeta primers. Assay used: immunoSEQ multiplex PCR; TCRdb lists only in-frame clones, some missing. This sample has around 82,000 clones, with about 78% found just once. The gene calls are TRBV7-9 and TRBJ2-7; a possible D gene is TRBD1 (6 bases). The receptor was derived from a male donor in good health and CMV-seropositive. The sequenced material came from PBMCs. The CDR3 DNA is TGTGCCAGCAGCGAGGACAGCTTTCCCTACGAGCAGTACTTC. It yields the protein CASSEDSFPYEQYF.